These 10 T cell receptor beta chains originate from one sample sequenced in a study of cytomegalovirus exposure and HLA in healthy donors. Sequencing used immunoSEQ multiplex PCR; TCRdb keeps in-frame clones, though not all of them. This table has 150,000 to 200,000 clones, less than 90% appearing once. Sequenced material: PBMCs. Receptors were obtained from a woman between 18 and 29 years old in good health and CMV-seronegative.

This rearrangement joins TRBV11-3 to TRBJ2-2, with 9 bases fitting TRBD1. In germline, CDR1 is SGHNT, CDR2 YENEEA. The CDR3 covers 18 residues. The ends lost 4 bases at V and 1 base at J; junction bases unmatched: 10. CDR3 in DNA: TGTGCCAGCAGCTGGGGGCGAGAGGGACAGGGGAACACCGGGGAGCTGTTTTTT. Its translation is CASSWGREGQGNTGELFF.

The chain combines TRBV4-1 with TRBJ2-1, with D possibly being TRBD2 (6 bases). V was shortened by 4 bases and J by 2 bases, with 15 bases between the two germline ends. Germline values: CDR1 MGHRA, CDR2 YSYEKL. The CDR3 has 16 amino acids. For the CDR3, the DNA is TGCGCCAGCAGCCGGGGCCGCCGGGAGACCTACAATGAGCAGTTCTTC. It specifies CASSRGRRETYNEQFF.

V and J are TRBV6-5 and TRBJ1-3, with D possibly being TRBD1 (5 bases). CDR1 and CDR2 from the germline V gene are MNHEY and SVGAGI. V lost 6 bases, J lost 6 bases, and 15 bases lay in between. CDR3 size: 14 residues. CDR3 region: CASSLDLTENTIYF. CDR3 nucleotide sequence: TGTGCCAGCAGCCTTGACTTGACAGAAAACACCATATATTTT.

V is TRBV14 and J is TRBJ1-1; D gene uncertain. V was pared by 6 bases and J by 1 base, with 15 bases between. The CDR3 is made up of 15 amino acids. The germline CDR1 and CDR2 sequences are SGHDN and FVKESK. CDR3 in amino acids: CASRRTEDSNTEAFF. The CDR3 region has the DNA TGTGCCAGCAGACGTACTGAGGACTCGAACACTGAAGCTTTCTTT.

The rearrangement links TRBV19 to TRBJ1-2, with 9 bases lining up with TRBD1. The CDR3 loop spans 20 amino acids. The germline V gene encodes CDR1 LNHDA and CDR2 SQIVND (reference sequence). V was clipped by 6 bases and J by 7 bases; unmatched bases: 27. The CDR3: CASRPLDGLRDRDLIGGYTF. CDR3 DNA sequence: TGTGCCAGTAGACCCCTTGACGGTCTGAGGGACAGGGACCTCATTGGTGGCTACACCTTC.

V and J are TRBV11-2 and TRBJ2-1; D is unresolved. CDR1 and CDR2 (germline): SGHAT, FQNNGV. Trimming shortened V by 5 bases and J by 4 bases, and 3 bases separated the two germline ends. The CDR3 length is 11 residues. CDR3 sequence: CASSPYNEQFF. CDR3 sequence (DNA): TGTGCCAGCAGCCCTTACAATGAGCAGTTCTTC.

The CDR3 is CASSLVQGSGELFF. CDR3 nucleotide sequence: TGTGCCAGCAGCTTAGTACAGGGTTCCGGGGAGCTGTTTTTT. The chain carries TRBV11-3 and TRBJ2-2; maybe TRBD1 (6 bases). The CDR3 is made up of 14 amino acids. From germline, CDR1 is SGHNT and CDR2 YENEEA. The V and J ends lost 1 base and 6 bases respectively, with 9 bases between them.

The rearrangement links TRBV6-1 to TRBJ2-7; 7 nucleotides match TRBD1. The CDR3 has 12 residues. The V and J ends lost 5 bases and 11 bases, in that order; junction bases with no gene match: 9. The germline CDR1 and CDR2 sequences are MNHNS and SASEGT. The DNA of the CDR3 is TGTGCCAGCAGTATCCGACAGGGTATTAAGTACTTC. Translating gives CASSIRQGIKYF.

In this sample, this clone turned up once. CDR3 loop: CASSSTTGFYGYTF. CDR3 nucleotides: TGTGCCAGCAGCTCAACAACAGGTTTTTATGGCTACACCTTC. The chain uses TRBV5-4 and TRBJ1-2, with a weak D call TRBD1 (5 bases). Germline V gene lookup returns CDR1 SGHNT and CDR2 YYREEE (reference sequence). The CDR3 loop spans 14 amino acids. V was shortened by 3 bases and J by 5 bases, with 14 bases between the two germline ends.

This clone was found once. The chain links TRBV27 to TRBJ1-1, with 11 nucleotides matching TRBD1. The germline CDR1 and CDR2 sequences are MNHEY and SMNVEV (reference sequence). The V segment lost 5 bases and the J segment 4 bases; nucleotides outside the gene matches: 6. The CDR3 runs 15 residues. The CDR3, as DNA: TGTGCCAGCAGTCCTCGGACAGGGGGCAGCACTGAAGCTTTCTTT. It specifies CASSPRTGGSTEAFF.